The 8 T cell receptor beta chains listed next were all sequenced from one sample in a study of Ad26.COV2.S vaccination and SARS-CoV-2 variants. The repertoire was sequenced with immunoSEQ multiplex PCR; TCRdb's copy has only in-frame clones and lacks some. The data contain approximately 420,000 clones, 75% to 90% of them singletons. Regarding treatment: roughly 18 received Ad26.COV2.S at low or high dose, single or two shots; 5 received placebo; per-sample allocation not given. Samples analyzed were those drawn on day 63 after the first vaccine or placebo injection. Specimen: peripheral blood, collected in a trial of Ad26.COV2.S vaccine versus placebo. The source of these receptors is a person aged 18-60 years who received the Ad26.COV2.S COVID-19 vaccine or a placebo.

The rearrangement links TRBV19 to TRBJ2-1; D might be TRBD1 or TRBD2, each matching 5 bases. Germline V gene data show CDR1 as LNHDA and CDR2 as SQIVND (reference sequence). The CDR3 extends over 14 amino acids. V gave up 9 bases and J gave up 6 bases, with 18 bases separating them. The CDR3 DNA sequence: TGTGCCAGCCACGATTCTGGGGGTATCAATGAGCAGTTCTTC. Its translation is CASHDSGGINEQFF. Full variable domain (rest looked up from reference TRBV19 and TRBJ2-1): DGGITQSPKYLFRKEGQNVTLSCEQNLNHDAMYWYRQDPGQGLRLIYYSQIVNDFQKGDIAEGYSVSREKKESFPLTVTSAQKNPTAFYLCASHDSGGINEQFFGPGTRLTVL.

The count of this clone is one. The chain uses TRBV10-2 and TRBJ2-5, with D maybe TRBD2 (7 bases). Germline lookup yields CDR1 WSHSY and CDR2 SAAADI. With 8 bases removed from V and 1 base from J, the gap between germline ends came to 11 bases. This CDR3 is 13 amino acids long. This CDR3 is CASGRDTQETQYF. The DNA of the CDR3 is TGCGCCAGCGGGAGGGACACCCAAGAGACCCAGTACTTC.

The rearrangement uses TRBV10-3 and TRBJ1-3, with 8 bases that match TRBD1. Germline V gives CDR1 ENHRY, CDR2 SYGVKD. J gave up 1 base and V 4 bases, and 6 bases lay outside the gene matches. The CDR3 contains 16 residues. In DNA form, the CDR3 reads TGTGCCATCAGTGTTTCAGGGGGCGCGTCTGGAAACACCATATATTTT. Translation gives CAISVSGGASGNTIYF.

The chain employs TRBV7-8 and TRBJ2-2, with D uncertain. Looked up from germline, CDR1 is SGHVS and CDR2 is FQNEAQ. The length of the CDR3 is 15 residues. Trimming took off 1 base at V and 2 bases at J, with 8 bases between the two ends. In DNA, the CDR3 is TGTGCCAGCAGCTTAGGGGCTGGTAACACCGGGGAGCTGTTTTTT. Its protein product is CASSLGAGNTGELFF.

This rearrangement joins TRBV2 to TRBJ2-1, with D unclear. There are 13 residues in the CDR3. Germline values: CDR1 SNHLY, CDR2 FYNNEI. Trimming removed 11 bases at V and 2 bases at J, with 13 bases between. DNA of the CDR3: TGTGCCCGACGAGGCGGTGCCTACAATGAGCAGTTCTTC. This encodes CARRGGAYNEQFF. The entire variable domain, with the rest obtained from reference TRBV2 and TRBJ2-1, is as follows: EPEVTQTPSHQVTQMGQEVILRCVPISNHLYFYWYRQILGQKVEFLVSFYNNEISEKSEIFDDQFSVERPDGSNFTLKIRSTKLEDSAMYFCARRGGAYNEQFFGPGTRLTVL.

The rearrangement uses TRBV5-5 and TRBJ1-3; D uncertain. Trimming took 3 bases from V and 0 from J, leaving 13 bases between them. Germline V gene sequence: CDR1 SGHKS, CDR2 YYEKEE (reference sequence). CDR3 length: 16 residues. Here the CDR3 reads CASSSAKMTSGNTIYF. The CDR3 DNA follows: TGTGCCAGCAGCTCTGCGAAGATGACCTCTGGAAACACCATATATTTT.

This chain links TRBV10-3 with TRBJ1-2; the D is unclear. The CDR3 loop spans 12 amino acids. V was pared by 4 bases and J by 8 bases, with 11 bases between. The germline V gene encodes CDR1 ENHRY and CDR2 SYGVKD. DNA for the CDR3: TGTGCCATCAGTGCCCAGGAAGAGGGCTACACCTTC. Translation: CAISAQEEGYTF.

This clone has just one count. The chain couples TRBV6-5 to TRBJ1-2; 9 bases are shared with TRBD1. The V and J ends lost 6 bases and 4 bases, in that order; junction bases with no gene match: 3. The CDR3 has 13 amino acids. Germline CDR1 reads MNHEY; CDR2 reads SVGAGI. The CDR3 DNA sequence: TGTGCCAGCAGGCTGACAGGGGGCTATGGCTACACCTTC. Protein sequence: CASRLTGGYGYTF.